This TCR beta chain was recovered during a study of control samples from healthy donors and cancer patients. This clone was observed a few times. J lost 0 bases, V lost 2 bases, and 17 bases had no gene match. In germline, CDR1 is GTSNPN, CDR2 SVGIG (reference sequence). The CDR3 spans 19 residues. The table came from immunoSEQ multiplex PCR; TCRdb's copy has only in-frame clones and leaves some out. The table lists 100,000 to 150,000 clones, 70% to 90% of them singletons. J is TRBJ2-3 and V is TRBV30, with 7 bases identical to TRBD2. Sequences were obtained from blood. This clonotype was sampled from a man over 45 in good health. The CDR3 loop is CAWSPFRGDFSPSTDTQYF. CDR3 nucleotide sequence: TGTGCCTGGAGTCCCTTCCGGGGGGACTTTTCACCTAGCACAGATACGCAGTATTTT.